Below are 23 T cell receptor beta chains sequenced from a single sample in a study of T cells in localized non-small cell lung cancer. Measured with immunoSEQ multiplex PCR; TCRdb has only the in-frame clones, and not every one. The sample lists tens of thousands of clones; around 92% were seen once. The specimen was peripheral blood mononuclear cells, collected before any cancer treatment. All receptors come from a woman aged 35 to 70 with stage III lung adenocarcinoma.

The rearrangement uses TRBV12-5 and TRBJ1-2; D gene uncertain. The CDR3 sequence is 13 residues long. CDR1 and CDR2 from the germline V gene are LGHNT and FRNRAP. Trimming stripped 3 bases from V and 8 bases from J, with 13 bases between. The CDR3: CASGFSPRMGYTF. CDR3 DNA sequence: TGTGCTAGTGGTTTTTCTCCTCGGATGGGCTACACCTTC.

The chain uses TRBV11-2 and TRBJ2-5; weak D call: TRBD1 (7 bases). From germline, CDR1 is SGHAT and CDR2 FQNNGV. V dropped 6 bases and J dropped 2 bases, with 10 bases sitting between them. The CDR3 length is 13 residues. DNA for the CDR3: TGTGCCAGCAGGTCAGGGGGGCAAGAGACCCAGTACTTC. Translation: CASRSGGQETQYF.

V and J are TRBV5-6 and TRBJ1-1; D gene unclear. This CDR3 has 14 residues. In germline, CDR1 is SGHDT, CDR2 YYEEEE. With 0 bases removed from V and 4 bases from J, the gap between germline ends came to 10 bases. The CDR3 reads CASSLGRRVTEAFF. CDR3 bases: TGTGCCAGCAGCTTGGGAAGACGGGTCACTGAAGCTTTCTTT.

V and J are TRBV10-3 and TRBJ2-4; D may be TRBD1 (6 bases). CDR3 size: 12 residues. The germline V gene has CDR1 ENHRY and CDR2 SYGVKD. V gave up 9 bases and J gave up 5 bases, with 11 bases separating them. The CDR3 loop is CAIGTNENIQYF. CDR3 sequence (DNA): TGTGCCATAGGGACAAATGAAAACATTCAGTACTTC.

The chain recombines TRBV11-2 with TRBJ1-2, with a weak D call TRBD1 (6 bases). CDR3 size: 15 residues. Germline V gene sequence: CDR1 SGHAT, CDR2 FQNNGV. Trimming removed 5 bases at V and 5 bases at J, with 18 bases between. This CDR3 reads CASSGQHRAGYGYTF. CDR3 DNA sequence: TGTGCCAGCAGCGGGCAACACAGGGCAGGATATGGCTACACCTTC.

The rearrangement links TRBV7-2 to TRBJ1-5; a weak D match, TRBD1 (5 bases). V gave up 1 base and J gave up 6 bases, with 13 bases separating them. The CDR3 length is 15 residues. Germline assignment: CDR1 SGHTA and CDR2 FQGNSA. DNA for the CDR3: TGTGCCAGCAGCTTAGTGGGAGGGGAAGGTCAGCCCCAGCATTTT. Its protein is CASSLVGGEGQPQHF.

The chain combines TRBV5-1 with TRBJ2-7; D could derive from TRBD1 or TRBD2 (5 bases each). The CDR3 runs 12 residues. Trimming shortened V by 5 bases and J by 4 bases, and 10 bases separated the two germline ends. Germline V CDR1 and CDR2: SGHRS, YFSETQ. This CDR3 reads CASSRDRYEQYF. The CDR3 DNA reads as TGCGCCAGCAGTCGGGACCGTTACGAGCAGTACTTC.

The rearrangement links TRBV2 to TRBJ2-5, with D perhaps TRBD2 (6 bases). The V and J ends lost 8 bases and 1 base respectively, with 17 bases between them. The CDR3 consists of 15 residues. Germline V gene data show CDR1 as SNHLY and CDR2 as FYNNEI. CDR3 loop: CASSFNPGVQETQYF. The CDR3 nucleotides are TGTGCCAGCTCCTTTAATCCGGGAGTCCAAGAGACCCAGTACTTC.

This chain uses TRBV7-2 with TRBJ2-7, with 7 bases matching TRBD2. CDR1 SGHTA and CDR2 FQGNSA come from the germline V gene. V lost 3 bases, J lost 0 bases, and 5 bases stayed unmatched. This CDR3 has 15 amino acids. The CDR3 nucleotides read TGTGCCAGCAGCTTGGGGCGGGGGAACTCCTACGAGCAGTACTTC. It yields the protein CASSLGRGNSYEQYF.

The chain joins TRBV5-5 to TRBJ2-7; D may correspond to TRBD1 or TRBD2 (8 bases each). The CDR3 loop spans 16 amino acids. Trimming removed 0 bases at V and 6 bases at J, with 19 bases between. The germline gives CDR1 SGHKS, CDR2 YYEKEE (reference sequence). The chain's CDR3 is CASSLVVGQGLGEQYF. CDR3 bases: TGTGCCAGCAGCTTGGTGGTCGGACAGGGACTAGGCGAGCAGTACTTC. The full variable domain, with the rest looked up from reference TRBV5-5 and TRBJ2-7, is DAGVTQSPTHLIKTRGQQVTLRCSPISGHKSVSWYQQVLGQGPQFIFQYYEKEERGRGNFPDRFSARQFPNYSSELNVNALLLGDSALYLCASSLVVGQGLGEQYFGPGTRLTVT.

The gene calls are TRBV29-1 and TRBJ2-1, with D unresolved. CDR3 length equals 13 residues. Trimming took 7 bases from V and 1 from J, leaving 11 bases between them. Germline CDR1 and CDR2: SQVTM and ANQGSEA. CDR3 nucleotide sequence: TGCAGCGCCATTCAAGTGTCCTACAATGAGCAGTTCTTC. Amino acids: CSAIQVSYNEQFF.

This chain connects TRBV29-1 to TRBJ2-1, with 10 bases that match TRBD2. Trimming at V came to 3 bases and at J to 7 bases, leaving 6 bases not matched to a gene. The germline V gene has CDR1 SQVTM and CDR2 ANQGSEA. There are 14 residues in the CDR3. CDR3 region: CSVDLAGANNEQFF. As DNA, the CDR3 is TGCAGCGTTGATCTAGCGGGGGCCAATAATGAGCAGTTCTTC.

The chain uses TRBV5-1 and TRBJ2-3, with 10 bases identical to TRBD2. The CDR3 contains 20 residues. Trimming cost V 0 bases and J 1 base; bases outside gene matches: 14. From germline, CDR1 is SGHRS and CDR2 YFSETQ. Here the CDR3 DNA reads TGCGCCAGCAGCTTGGATTTTGAGCGGGGGGGAAGAGTTGGCACAGATACGCAGTATTTT. Its translation: CASSLDFERGGRVGTDTQYF.

As DNA, the CDR3 is TGCGCCAGCAGCTTGGGGGGTCCGAGGGTGGAGGCTTTCTTT. This sequence encodes CASSLGGPRVEAFF. J is TRBJ1-1 and V is TRBV5-1; no definite D call. CDR1 is SGHRS and CDR2 is YFSETQ in the germline V gene. The CDR3 runs 14 residues. Trimming left V 0 bases short and J 11 bases short, with 17 bases between.

The J gene is TRBJ2-2, the V gene TRBV11-3; 8 bases line up with TRBD1. CDR1 SGHNT and CDR2 YENEEA come from the germline V gene. The CDR3 extends over 14 amino acids. J gave up 6 bases and V 5 bases, and 5 bases lay outside the gene matches. DNA for the CDR3: TGTGCCAGCAGCACCGCACAGGGGGCCGGGGAGCTGTTTTTT. Translated: CASSTAQGAGELFF.

V is TRBV28 and J is TRBJ1-4; 9 bases are shared with TRBD1. Germline V gene sequence: CDR1 MDHEN, CDR2 SYDVKM. V was pared by 4 bases and J by 8 bases, with 11 bases of the junction left unmatched. This CDR3 comprises 16 residues. The CDR3 nucleotides read TGTGCCAGCAGTTCCCCCGAGGGACAGGGACGAGAAAAACTGTTTTTT. This translates into CASSSPEGQGREKLFF. Filled out from reference TRBV28 and TRBJ1-4, the complete variable domain reads DVKVTQSSRYLVKRTGEKVFLECVQDMDHENMFWYRQDPGLGLRLIYFSYDVKMKEKGDIPEGYSVSREKKERFSLILESASTNQTSMYLCASSSPEGQGREKLFFGSGTQLSVL.

The chain employs TRBV5-4 and TRBJ2-1; 8 bases align to TRBD2. Trimming took 4 bases from V and 4 from J; bases not matched to a gene: 16. This CDR3 comprises 18 residues. The V gene's germline CDR1 is SGHNT and CDR2 YYREEE (reference sequence). CDR3 in amino acids: CASSLWLAGRPGYNEQFF. The CDR3 DNA is TGTGCCAGCAGCCTCTGGTTAGCGGGGCGCCCGGGGTACAATGAGCAGTTCTTC. Based on the CDR3 plus reference TRBV5-4 and TRBJ2-1, the full variable domain is ETGVTQSPTHLIKTRGQQVTLRCSSQSGHNTVSWYQQALGQGPQFIFQYYREEENGRGNFPPRFSGLQFPNYSSELNVNALELDDSALYLCASSLWLAGRPGYNEQFFGPGTRLTVL.

This clone was detected once. The J gene is TRBJ1-1, the V gene TRBV6-5; no reliable D call. V was shortened by 8 bases and J by 1 base, with 11 bases between the two germline ends. This CDR3 region has 13 residues. CDR1 and CDR2 from the germline V gene are MNHEY and SVGAGI. CDR3 sequence (DNA): TGTGCCAGCGCGCCCCCGGGGAACACTGAAGCTTTCTTT. Translated, it gives CASAPPGNTEAFF.

The chain's CDR3 is CASRTNTGELFF. CDR3 nucleotide sequence: TGTGCCAGCAGAACGAACACCGGGGAGCTGTTTTTT. This chain connects TRBV6-5 to TRBJ2-2; D gene unclear. Trimming shortened V by 6 bases and J by 0 bases, and 2 bases separated the two germline ends. This CDR3 is built from 12 residues. In germline, CDR1 is MNHEY, CDR2 SVGAGI.

V usage is TRBV5-6 and J usage is TRBJ2-7; D unresolved. The CDR3 covers 14 residues. The germline V gene encodes CDR1 SGHDT and CDR2 YYEEEE. V was shortened by 2 bases and J by 1 base, with 10 bases between the two germline ends. The CDR3 bases are TGTGCCAGCAGCTTTATAATCGAATCCTACGAGCAGTACTTC. This codes for CASSFIIESYEQYF.

In this sample, this clone turned up once. The chain carries TRBV19 and TRBJ1-5, with D possibly being TRBD1 (5 bases). CDR1 LNHDA and CDR2 SQIVND come from the germline V gene (reference sequence). The CDR3 length is 13 residues. V was shortened by 1 base and J by 9 bases, with 10 bases between the two germline ends. The DNA for the CDR3 is TGTGCCAGTAGTATAGTGGGGCTGGGGCCCCAGCATTTT. It translates to CASSIVGLGPQHF.

V gene TRBV11-2 combines with J gene TRBJ2-7; D gene uncertain. Looked up from germline, CDR1 is SGHAT and CDR2 is FQNNGV. CDR3 length: 12 amino acids. V was clipped by 5 bases and J by 7 bases, with 12 bases between them. CDR3 bases: TGTGCCAGCAGCCTCTACACGCCGGAGCAGTACTTC. Residues: CASSLYTPEQYF.

This clone appeared a single time. This rearrangement joins TRBV9 to TRBJ2-3; D remains unclear. Germline CDR1 reads SGDLS; CDR2 reads YYNGEE. V was shortened by 6 bases and J by 4 bases, with 12 bases between the two germline ends. CDR3 length: 13 amino acids. The CDR3 DNA follows: TGTGCCAGCACCCCACCCGGCGCAGATACGCAGTATTTT. This encodes CASTPPGADTQYF.